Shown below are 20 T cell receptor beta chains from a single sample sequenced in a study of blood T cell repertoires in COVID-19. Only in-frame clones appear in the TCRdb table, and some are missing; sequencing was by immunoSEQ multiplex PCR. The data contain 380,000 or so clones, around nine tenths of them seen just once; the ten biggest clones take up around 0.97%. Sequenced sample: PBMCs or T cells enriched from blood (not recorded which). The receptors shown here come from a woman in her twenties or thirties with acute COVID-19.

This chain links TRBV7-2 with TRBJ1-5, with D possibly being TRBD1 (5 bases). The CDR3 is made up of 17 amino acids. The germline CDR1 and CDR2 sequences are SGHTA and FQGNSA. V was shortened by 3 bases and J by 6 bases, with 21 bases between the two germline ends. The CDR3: CASSLGGGGSGSQPQHF. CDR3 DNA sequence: TGTGCCAGCAGCTTGGGCGGGGGAGGTTCTGGGAGTCAGCCCCAGCATTTT.

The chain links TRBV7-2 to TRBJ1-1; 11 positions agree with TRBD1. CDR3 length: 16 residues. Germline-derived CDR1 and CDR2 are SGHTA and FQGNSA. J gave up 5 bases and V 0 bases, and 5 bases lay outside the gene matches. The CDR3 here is CASSLAWTGGNTEAFF. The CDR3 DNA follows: TGTGCCAGCAGCTTAGCCTGGACAGGGGGCAATACTGAAGCTTTCTTT.

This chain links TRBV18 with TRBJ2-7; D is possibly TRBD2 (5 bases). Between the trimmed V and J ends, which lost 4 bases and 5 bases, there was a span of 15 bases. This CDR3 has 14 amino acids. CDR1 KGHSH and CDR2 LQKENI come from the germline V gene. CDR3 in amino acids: CASSRRDLLDEQYF. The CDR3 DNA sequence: TGTGCCAGCTCACGACGGGATTTACTTGACGAGCAGTACTTC.

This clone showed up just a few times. As DNA, the CDR3 is TGTGCCAGCAGCCATCGGGGCGGTCGGGGAGGGGGGTCCCCCCAGCATTTT. Encoded protein: CASSHRGGRGGGSPQHF. V is TRBV3-1 (or the pseudogene TRBV3-2) and J is TRBJ1-5; tentative D call: TRBD1 (6 bases). This CDR3 contains 17 residues. CDR1 and CDR2 from the germline V gene are LGHDT and YNNKEL (reference sequence). Deletions cut 3 bases from V and 10 bases from J, with 25 bases between.

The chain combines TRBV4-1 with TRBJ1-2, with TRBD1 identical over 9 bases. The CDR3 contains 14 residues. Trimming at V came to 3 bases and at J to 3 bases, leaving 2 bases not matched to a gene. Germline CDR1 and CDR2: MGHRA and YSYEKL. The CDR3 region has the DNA TGCGCCAGCAGCCAGGACAGGGGCGACTATGGCTACACCTTC. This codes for CASSQDRGDYGYTF.

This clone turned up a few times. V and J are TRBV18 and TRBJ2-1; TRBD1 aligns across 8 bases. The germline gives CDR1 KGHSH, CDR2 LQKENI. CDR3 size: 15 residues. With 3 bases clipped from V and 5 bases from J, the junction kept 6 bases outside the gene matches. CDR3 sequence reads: CASSPPNRGNNEQFF. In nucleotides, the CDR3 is TGTGCCAGCTCACCCCCGAACAGGGGGAACAATGAGCAGTTCTTC.

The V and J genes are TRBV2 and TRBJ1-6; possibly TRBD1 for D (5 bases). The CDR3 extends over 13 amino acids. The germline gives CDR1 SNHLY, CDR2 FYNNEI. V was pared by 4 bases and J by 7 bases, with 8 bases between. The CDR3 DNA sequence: TGTGCCAGCAGTGTACGGGGGAATTCACCCCTCCACTTT. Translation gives CASSVRGNSPLHF. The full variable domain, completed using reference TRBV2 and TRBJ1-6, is EPEVTQTPSHQVTQMGQEVILRCVPISNHLYFYWYRQILGQKVEFLVSFYNNEISEKSEIFDDQFSVERPDGSNFTLKIRSTKLEDSAMYFCASSVRGNSPLHFGNGTRLTVT.

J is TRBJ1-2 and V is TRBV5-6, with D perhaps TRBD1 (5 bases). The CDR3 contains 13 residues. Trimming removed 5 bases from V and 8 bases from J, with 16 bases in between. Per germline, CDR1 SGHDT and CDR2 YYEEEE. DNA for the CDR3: TGTGCCAGCAGTTCCGCAGGGTTCGTAGGCTACACCTTC. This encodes CASSSAGFVGYTF.

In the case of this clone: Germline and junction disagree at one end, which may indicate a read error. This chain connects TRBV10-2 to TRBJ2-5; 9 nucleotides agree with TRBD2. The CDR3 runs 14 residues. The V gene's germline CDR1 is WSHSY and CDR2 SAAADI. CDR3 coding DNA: TGCGCCAGCAATGAGGGACTAGCCGGGGAGACCCAGTACTTC. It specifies CASNEGLAGETQYF.

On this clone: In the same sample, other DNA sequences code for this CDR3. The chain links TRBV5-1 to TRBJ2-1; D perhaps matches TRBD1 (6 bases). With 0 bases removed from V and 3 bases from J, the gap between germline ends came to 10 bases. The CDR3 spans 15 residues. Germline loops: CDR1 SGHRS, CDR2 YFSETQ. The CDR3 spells CASSLEDRNYNEQFF. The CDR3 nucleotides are TGCGCCAGCAGCTTGGAGGACAGAAACTACAATGAGCAGTTCTTC.

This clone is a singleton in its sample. This chain's CDR3 is CASRYRGAGNTIYF. CDR3 DNA: TGTGCCAGCAGGTACAGGGGTGCTGGAAACACCATATATTTT. The chain has TRBV6-2 or TRBV6-3 and TRBJ1-3; TRBD1 matches at 7 bases. V lost 6 bases and J lost 2; bases outside the gene matches: 4. The CDR3 is made up of 14 amino acids. CDR1 and CDR2 (germline): MNHEY, SVGEGT.

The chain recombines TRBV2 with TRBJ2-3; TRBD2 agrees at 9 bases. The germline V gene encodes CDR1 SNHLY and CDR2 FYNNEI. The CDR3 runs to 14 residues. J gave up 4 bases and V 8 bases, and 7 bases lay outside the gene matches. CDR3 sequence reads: CASAWTSAPDTQYF. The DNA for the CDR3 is TGTGCCAGCGCGTGGACTAGCGCCCCAGATACGCAGTATTTT.

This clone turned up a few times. CDR3 amino acids: CATSLTPGQGRAEAFF. CDR3 DNA: TGTGCCACCAGTCTAACTCCGGGACAGGGGAGGGCTGAAGCTTTCTTT. The gene calls are TRBV24-1 and TRBJ1-1; 10 bases fit TRBD1. V lost 6 bases, J lost 6 bases, and 12 bases stayed unmatched. The germline V gene has CDR1 KGHDR and CDR2 SFDVKD. The length of the CDR3 is 16 residues.

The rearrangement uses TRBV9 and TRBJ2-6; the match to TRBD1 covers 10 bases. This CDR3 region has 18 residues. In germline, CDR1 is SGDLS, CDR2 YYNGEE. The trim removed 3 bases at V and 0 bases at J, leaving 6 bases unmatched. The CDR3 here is CASSGGTGAPSGANVLTF. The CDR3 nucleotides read TGTGCCAGCAGCGGAGGGACAGGGGCCCCCTCTGGGGCCAACGTCCTGACTTTC.

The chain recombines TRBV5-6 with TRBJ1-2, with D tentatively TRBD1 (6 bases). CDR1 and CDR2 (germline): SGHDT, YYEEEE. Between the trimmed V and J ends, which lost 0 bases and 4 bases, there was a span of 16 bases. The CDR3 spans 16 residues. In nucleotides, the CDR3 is TGTGCCAGCAGCTTGGGAGGACAGCGGTCGGCCTATGGCTACACCTTC. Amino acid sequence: CASSLGGQRSAYGYTF.

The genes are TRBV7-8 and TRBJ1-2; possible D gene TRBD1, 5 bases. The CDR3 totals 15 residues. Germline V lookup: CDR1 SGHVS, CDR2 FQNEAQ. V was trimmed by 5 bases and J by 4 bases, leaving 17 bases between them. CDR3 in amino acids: CASSQGERGGYGYTF. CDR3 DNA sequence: TGTGCCAGCAGCCAAGGGGAGAGGGGAGGCTATGGCTACACCTTC.

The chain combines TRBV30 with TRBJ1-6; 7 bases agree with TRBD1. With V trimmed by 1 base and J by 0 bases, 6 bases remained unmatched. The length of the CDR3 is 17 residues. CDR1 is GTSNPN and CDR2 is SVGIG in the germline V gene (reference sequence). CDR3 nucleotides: TGTGCCTGGAGTGGAGGGGGCTTAAGCTCCTATAATTCACCCCTCCACTTT. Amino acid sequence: CAWSGGGLSSYNSPLHF.

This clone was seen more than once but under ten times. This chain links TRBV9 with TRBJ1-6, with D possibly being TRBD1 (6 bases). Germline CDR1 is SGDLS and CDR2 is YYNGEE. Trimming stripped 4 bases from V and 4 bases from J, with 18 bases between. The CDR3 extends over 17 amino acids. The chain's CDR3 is CASSIRPTGSYNSPLHF. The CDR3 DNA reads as TGTGCCAGCAGCATCCGACCGACAGGTTCTTATAATTCACCCCTCCACTTT.

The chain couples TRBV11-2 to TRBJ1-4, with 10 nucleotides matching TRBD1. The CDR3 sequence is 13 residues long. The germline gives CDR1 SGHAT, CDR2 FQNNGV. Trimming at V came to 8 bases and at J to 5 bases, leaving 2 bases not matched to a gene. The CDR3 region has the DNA TGTGCCAGCGGGACAGGGGCGAATGAAAAACTGTTTTTT. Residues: CASGTGANEKLFF.

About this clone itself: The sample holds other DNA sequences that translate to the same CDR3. CDR3 sequence (DNA): TGCGCCAGCAGCTTGGAGACAGCCAACTATGGCTACACCTTC. This encodes CASSLETANYGYTF. V usage is TRBV5-1 and J usage is TRBJ1-2, with a weak D call TRBD1 (5 bases). The V and J ends lost 0 bases and 2 bases respectively, with 8 bases between them. Per the germline V gene, CDR1 is SGHRS and CDR2 is YFSETQ. The CDR3 runs to 14 residues.